Here is one T cell receptor (beta chain) with its context. Germline values: CDR1 MNHNY, CDR2 SVGAGI (reference sequence). CDR3 length equals 15 residues. V was shortened by 6 bases and J by 3 bases, with 18 bases between the two germline ends. This specimen comes from a study of blood T cell repertoires in COVID-19. Study information: Acute-phase and convalescent COVID-19 samples originated in the United States, Italy and Spain. PBMCs, B-cell-depleted T cells, or T cells were the source of the cDNA or gDNA that made up the material.

Original processing notes: For nucleated cells, counts were estimated from reference gene primer amplification. This table comes from immunoSEQ multiplex PCR, and its TCRdb copy is limited to in-frame clones, with some not included. V, J and clone size reflect that table, while D and trimming were determined from the DNA. The sample has 400,000 to 450,000 clones, roughly 85% seen once. The receptor was isolated from a woman in her thirties with active or convalescent COVID-19. The sample taken for sequencing was peripheral blood. The chain joins TRBV6-6 to TRBJ2-7; TRBD2 might be the D (6 bases). The CDR3, as DNA: TGTGCCAGCAGAAAATGGGGAGGCGAGGTCTACGAGCAGTACTTC. Its protein product is CASRKWGGEVYEQYF.